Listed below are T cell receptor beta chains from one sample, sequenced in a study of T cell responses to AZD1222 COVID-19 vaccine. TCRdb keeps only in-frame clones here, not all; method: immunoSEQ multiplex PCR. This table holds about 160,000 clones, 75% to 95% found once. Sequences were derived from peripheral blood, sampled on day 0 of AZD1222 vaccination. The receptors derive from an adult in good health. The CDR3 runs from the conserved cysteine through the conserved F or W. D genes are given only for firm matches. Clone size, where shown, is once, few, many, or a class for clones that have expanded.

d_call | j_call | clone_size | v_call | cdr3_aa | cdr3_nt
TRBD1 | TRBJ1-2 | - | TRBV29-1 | CSVGQGSNYGYTF | TGCAGCGTTGGACAGGGATCGAATTATGGCTACACCTTC
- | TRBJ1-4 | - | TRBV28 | CASSNNEKLFF | TGTGCCAGCAGTAATAATGAAAAACTGTTTTTT
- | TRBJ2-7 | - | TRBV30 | CAWSDEREQYF | TGTGCCTGGAGTGATGAGAGGGAGCAGTACTTC
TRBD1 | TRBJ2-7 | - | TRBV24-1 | CATSDSDRVGNEQYF | TGTGCCACCAGTGATTCGGACAGGGTTGGAAACGAGCAGTACTTC
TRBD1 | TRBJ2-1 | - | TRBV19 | CASSTPQGVTFGEQFF | TGTGCCAGTAGTACCCCACAGGGGGTGACCTTCGGTGAGCAGTTCTTC
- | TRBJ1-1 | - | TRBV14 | CASSRRTGFLTEAFF | TGTGCCAGCAGCCGTCGAACAGGTTTCTTGACTGAAGCTTTCTTT
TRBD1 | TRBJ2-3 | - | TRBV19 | CASSIDLPGQGLDTQYF | TGTGCCAGTAGTATAGATCTACCGGGACAGGGCTTAGATACGCAGTATTTT
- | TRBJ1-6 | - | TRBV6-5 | CASRDVNSPLHF | TGTGCCAGCCGGGACGTAAATTCACCCCTCCACTTT
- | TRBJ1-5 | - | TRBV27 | CASSPQQGRNQPQHF | TGTGCCAGCAGTCCGCAACAGGGTCGCAATCAGCCCCAGCATTTT
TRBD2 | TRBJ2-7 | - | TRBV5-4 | CASSSGLAGAYEQYF | TGTGCCAGCAGCTCGGGACTAGCGGGAGCCTACGAGCAGTACTTC
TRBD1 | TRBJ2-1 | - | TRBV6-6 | CASRGQGSNNEQFF | TGTGCCAGCAGGGGACAGGGGTCCAACAATGAGCAGTTCTTC
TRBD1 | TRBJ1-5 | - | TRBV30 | CAWSDGQGELQPQHF | TGTGCCTGGAGTGACGGACAGGGGGAGTTGCAGCCCCAGCATTTT
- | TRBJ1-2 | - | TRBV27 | CASRTIAGTSGYTF | TGTGCCAGCAGAACGATAGCGGGGACGAGTGGCTACACCTTC
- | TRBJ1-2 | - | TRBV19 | CASSPAGTYGYTF | TGTGCCAGTAGTCCGGCGGGGACTTATGGCTACACCTTC
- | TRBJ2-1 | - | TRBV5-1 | CASSFGQIYNEQFF | TGCGCCAGCAGTTTCGGACAGATTTACAATGAGCAGTTCTTC
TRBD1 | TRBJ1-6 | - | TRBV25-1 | CASSLTGSNSPLHF | TGTGCCAGCAGTCTGACAGGGTCTAATTCACCCCTCCACTTT
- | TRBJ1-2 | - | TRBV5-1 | CASSDGGGIYGYTF | TGCGCCAGCAGCGATGGGGGAGGGATCTATGGCTACACCTTC
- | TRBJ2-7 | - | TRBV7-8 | CASSYDRREPYEQYF | TGTGCCAGCAGCTACGACAGGAGAGAACCCTACGAGCAGTACTTC
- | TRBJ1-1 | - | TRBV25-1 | CASSFRTEAFF | TGTGCCAGCAGCTTTAGGACTGAAGCTTTCTTT
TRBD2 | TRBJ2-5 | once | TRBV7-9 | CASSPGWTSGQETQYF | TGTGCCAGCAGCCCGGGGTGGACTAGCGGCCAAGAGACCCAGTACTTC
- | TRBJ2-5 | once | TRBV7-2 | CASSLRTGLKETQYF | TGTGCCAGCAGCTTAAGGACGGGGTTGAAAGAGACCCAGTACTTC
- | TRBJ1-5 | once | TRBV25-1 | CASSEALDSSNQPQHF | TGTGCCAGCAGTGAAGCACTGGACAGCTCCAATCAGCCCCAGCATTTT
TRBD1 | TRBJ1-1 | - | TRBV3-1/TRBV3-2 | CASSLGQGNTEAFF | TGTGCCAGCAGCCTGGGACAGGGTAACACTGAAGCTTTCTTT
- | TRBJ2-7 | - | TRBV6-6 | CASSYSGGLPVRKQYF | TGTGCCAGCAGTTACTCGGGCGGGTTGCCCGTCCGTAAGCAGTACTTC
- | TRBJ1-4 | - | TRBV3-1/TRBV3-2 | CASSQGLGGGEKLFF | TGTGCCAGCAGCCAAGGGTTAGGGGGTGGTGAAAAACTGTTTTTT
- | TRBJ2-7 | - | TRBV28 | CAATTGDYEQYF | TGTGCCGCTACAACAGGCGACTACGAGCAGTACTTC
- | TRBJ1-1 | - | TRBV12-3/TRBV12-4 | CASSSRRGRKAFF | TGTGCCAGCAGTTCCCGGAGAGGGAGAAAAGCTTTCTTT
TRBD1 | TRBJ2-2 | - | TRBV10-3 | CAVTTGKPGELFF | TGTGCCGTAACGACAGGGAAGCCCGGGGAGCTGTTTTTT